One and the same sample provided the 3 T cell receptor beta chains below, sequenced in a study of T cells after yellow fever vaccination (dated by TCRdb to between 2018 and 2021). This specimen's treatment or condition label, per the study, means: live attenuated yellow fever vaccine strain. Library construction relied on 5' RACE. Instrument on record: Illumina HiSeq 2500. Through fastp at Q25 and MiXCR, TCRdb rebuilt clones from the public reads, retaining in-frame beta chains. CDR3 protein sequences are deduplicated, and each keeps its most common genes and DNA. This sample is represented by about 260,000 distinct CDR3 sequences; 13% of them were singletons. About 0.51% of the sample lies in the top ten. Material: CD4+ T cells sorted from PBMCs, obtained 45 days after the yellow fever booster vaccination. Receptor source: a man aged 25-45 years who received the YFV17D yellow fever vaccine.

In its sample, this clonotype was seen a few times. The chain couples TRBV4-3 to TRBJ2-7; TRBD2 is a possible D gene (6 bases). CDR3 size: 14 residues. Germline V CDR1 and CDR2: LGHNA, YSLEER. Trimming stripped 2 bases from V and 6 bases from J, with 14 bases between. CDR3 coding DNA: TGCGCCAGCAGCCAACGGGGGTTTGGATCCGAGCAGTACTTC. Protein product: CASSQRGFGSEQYF.

Turning to this clonotype: One base away lies a much larger clone, so this may be a sequencing read error. This chain joins TRBV6-1 and TRBJ2-1, with TRBD2 identical over 11 bases. This CDR3 contains 16 residues. Germline CDR1 MNHNS, CDR2 SASEGT. Germline trimming cut 5 bases from V and 9 bases from J; bases unmatched to any gene: 12. This CDR3 reads CASSTPTSGTGTEQFF. The CDR3 nucleotides are TGTGCCAGCAGTACCCCGACTAGCGGGACAGGGACTGAGCAGTTCTTC.

The chain uses TRBV5-1 and TRBJ2-1, with 12 bases that match TRBD2. The CDR3 is 17 residues long. The germline V gene has CDR1 SGHRS and CDR2 YFSETQ. With 4 bases clipped from V and 7 bases from J, the junction kept 12 bases outside the gene matches. The CDR3 sequence is CASSPETSGRLENEQFF. CDR3 in DNA: TGCGCCAGCAGCCCCGAGACTAGCGGGAGATTGGAGAATGAGCAGTTCTTC.